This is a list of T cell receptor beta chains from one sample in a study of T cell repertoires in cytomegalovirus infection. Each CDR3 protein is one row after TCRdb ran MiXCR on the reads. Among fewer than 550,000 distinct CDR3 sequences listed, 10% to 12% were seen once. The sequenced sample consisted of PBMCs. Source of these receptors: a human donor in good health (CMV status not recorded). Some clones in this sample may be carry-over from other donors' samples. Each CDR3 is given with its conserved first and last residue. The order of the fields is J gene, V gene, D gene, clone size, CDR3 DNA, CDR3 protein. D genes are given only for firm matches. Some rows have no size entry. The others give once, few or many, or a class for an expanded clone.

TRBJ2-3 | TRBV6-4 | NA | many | TGTGCCAGCAGTGACTCTCCGGGTGAGGGAGATACGCAGTATTTT | CASSDSPGEGDTQYF
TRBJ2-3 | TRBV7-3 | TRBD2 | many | TGTGCCAGCAGCTCGGGCTGGGGGCGGGAGGGCACAGATACGCAGTATTTT | CASSSGWGREGTDTQYF
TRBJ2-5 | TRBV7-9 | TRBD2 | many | TGTGCCAGCAGCCTGAAAGGACTAGCGGGGGGGCAAGAGACCCAGTACTTC | CASSLKGLAGGQETQYF
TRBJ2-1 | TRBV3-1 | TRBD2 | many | TGTGCCAGCAGCCCCGGGGGGTCAGGTCCATACAATGAGCAGTTCTTC | CASSPGGSGPYNEQFF
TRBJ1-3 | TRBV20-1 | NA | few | TGCAGTGCTAGAGCCACCGGAAACACCATATATTTT | CSARATGNTIYF
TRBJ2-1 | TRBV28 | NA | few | TGTGCCAGCAGCATAGGGGGGATGTACAATGAGCAGTTCTTC | CASSIGGMYNEQFF
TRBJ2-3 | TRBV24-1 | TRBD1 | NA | TGTGCCACCAGTGATCCTCGACAGGGTGCCACAGATACGCAGTATTTT | CATSDPRQGATDTQYF
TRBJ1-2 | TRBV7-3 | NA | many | TGTGCCAGCAGCTCAGTCCATGCCTCGGGTGGCTACACCTTC | CASSSVHASGGYTF
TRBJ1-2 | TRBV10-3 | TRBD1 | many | TGTGCCATCAGTGAAGGGACAGGGGAAGACTATGGCTACACCTTC | CAISEGTGEDYGYTF
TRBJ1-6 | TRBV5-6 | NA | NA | TGTGCCAGCAGCTCTGGAAGGTTGAATTCACCCCTCCACTTT | CASSSGRLNSPLHF
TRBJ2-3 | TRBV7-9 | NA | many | TGTGCCAGCAGCCCCTCGGGGGAGGGCACAGATACGCAGTATTTT | CASSPSGEGTDTQYF
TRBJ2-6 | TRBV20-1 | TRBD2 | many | TGCAGTCCTTCGGGGGGGGCTGGGGCCAACGTCCTGACTTTC | CSPSGGAGANVLTF
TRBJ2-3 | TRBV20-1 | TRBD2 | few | TGCAGTGCGAGACTAGCGGGAGAAGGAGATACGCAGTATTTT | CSARLAGEGDTQYF
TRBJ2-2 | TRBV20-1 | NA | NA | TGCAGTGCTCCTCGGAAATCCGGGGAGCTGTTTTTT | CSAPRKSGELFF
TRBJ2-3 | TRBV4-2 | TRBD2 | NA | TGTGCCAGCAGCCAAGAAAGGCTAGCGGGAGATACGCAGTATTTT | CASSQERLAGDTQYF
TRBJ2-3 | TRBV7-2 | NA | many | TGTGCCAGCAGCGCCAGCCACACAGATACGCAGTATTTT | CASSASHTDTQYF
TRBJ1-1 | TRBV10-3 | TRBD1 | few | TGTGCCATCAGTGAGTCGGGGTTCAGGGGGTACACTGAAGCTTTCTTT | CAISESGFRGYTEAFF
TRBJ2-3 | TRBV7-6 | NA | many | TGTGCCAGCACCCTAGAGGGGAATGGGGACACAGATACGCAGTATTTT | CASTLEGNGDTDTQYF
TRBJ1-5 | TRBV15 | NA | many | TGTGCCACCAGCCCCCCGGGACCCAGCATAGGACCCCAGCATTTT | CATSPPGPSIGPQHF
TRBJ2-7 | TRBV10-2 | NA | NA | TGCGCCAGCAAGCTAGGGTTGGTCGACGAGCAGTACTTC | CASKLGLVDEQYF
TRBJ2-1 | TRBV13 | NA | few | TGTGCCAGCAGCCTCGAGGTAGGCCTAGACAATGAGCAGTTCTTC | CASSLEVGLDNEQFF
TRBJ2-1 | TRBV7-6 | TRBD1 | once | TGTGCTAGCAGCTTTGGCACAGGGGTCGGATACAATGAGCAGTTCTTC | CASSFGTGVGYNEQFF
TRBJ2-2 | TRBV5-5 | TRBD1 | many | TGTGCCAGCAGCCCTACCGCCCAGACAGGGCCCGGGGAGCTGTTTTTT | CASSPTAQTGPGELFF
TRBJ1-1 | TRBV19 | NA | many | TGTGCCAGTAGTATAGTCTTCGGGGCCGAAGACACTGAAGCTTTCTTT | CASSIVFGAEDTEAFF
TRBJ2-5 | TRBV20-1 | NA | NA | TGCAGTGCTCCTCTGGCGGGGACCCAGTACTTC | CSAPLAGTQYF
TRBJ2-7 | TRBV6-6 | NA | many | TGTGCCAGCAGTTACTCCCCCGGGGGTTTTGCCTACGAGCAGTACTTC | CASSYSPGGFAYEQYF